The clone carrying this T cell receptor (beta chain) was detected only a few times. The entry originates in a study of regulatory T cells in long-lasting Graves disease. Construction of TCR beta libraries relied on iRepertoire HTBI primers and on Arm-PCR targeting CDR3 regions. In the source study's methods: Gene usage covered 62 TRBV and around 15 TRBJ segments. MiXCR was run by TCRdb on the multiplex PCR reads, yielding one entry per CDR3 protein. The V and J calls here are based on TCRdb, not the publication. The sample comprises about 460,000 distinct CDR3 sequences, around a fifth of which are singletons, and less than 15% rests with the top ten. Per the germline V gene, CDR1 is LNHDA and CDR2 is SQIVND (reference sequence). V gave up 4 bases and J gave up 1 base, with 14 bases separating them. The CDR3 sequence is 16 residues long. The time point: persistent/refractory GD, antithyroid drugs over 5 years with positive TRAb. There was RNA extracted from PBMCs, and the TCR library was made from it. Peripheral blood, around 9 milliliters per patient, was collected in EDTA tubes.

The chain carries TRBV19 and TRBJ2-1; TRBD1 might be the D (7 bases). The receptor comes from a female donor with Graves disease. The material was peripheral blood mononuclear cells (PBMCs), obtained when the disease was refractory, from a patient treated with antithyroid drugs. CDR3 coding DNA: TGTGCCAGTAGTAAGCTTGCGGGACAGTCCTACAATGAGCAGTTCTTC. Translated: CASSKLAGQSYNEQFF.